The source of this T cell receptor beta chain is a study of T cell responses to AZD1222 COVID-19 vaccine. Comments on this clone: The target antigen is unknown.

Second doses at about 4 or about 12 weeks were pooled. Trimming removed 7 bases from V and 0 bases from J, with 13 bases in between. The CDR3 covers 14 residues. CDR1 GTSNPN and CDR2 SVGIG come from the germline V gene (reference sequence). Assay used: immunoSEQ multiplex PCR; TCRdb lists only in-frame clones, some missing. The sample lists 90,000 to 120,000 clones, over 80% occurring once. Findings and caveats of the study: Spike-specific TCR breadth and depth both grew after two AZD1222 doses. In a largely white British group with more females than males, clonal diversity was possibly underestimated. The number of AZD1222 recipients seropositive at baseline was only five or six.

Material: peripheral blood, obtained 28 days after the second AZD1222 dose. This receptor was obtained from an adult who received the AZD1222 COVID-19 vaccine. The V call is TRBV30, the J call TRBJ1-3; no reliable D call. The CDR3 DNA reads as TGTGCCTCGGCGATAGCGGACTCTGGAAACACCATATATTTT. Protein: CASAIADSGNTIYF.